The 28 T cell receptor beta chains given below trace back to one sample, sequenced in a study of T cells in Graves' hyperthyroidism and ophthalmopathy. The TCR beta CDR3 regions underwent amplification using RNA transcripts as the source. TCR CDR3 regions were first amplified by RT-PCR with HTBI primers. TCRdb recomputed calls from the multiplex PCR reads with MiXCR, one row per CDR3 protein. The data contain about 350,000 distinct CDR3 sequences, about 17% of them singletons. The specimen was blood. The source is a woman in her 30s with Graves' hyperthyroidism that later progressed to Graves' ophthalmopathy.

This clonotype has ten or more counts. The chain's CDR3 is CASDRDSITWALHF. In DNA form, the CDR3 reads TGTGCCAGCGACCGGGACTCAATTACCTGGGCCCTCCACTTT. The chain combines TRBV6-1 with TRBJ1-6; D might be TRBD1 (5 bases). Germline V gives CDR1 MNHNS, CDR2 SASEGT. This CDR3 is 14 amino acids long. V was trimmed by 8 bases and J by 14 bases, leaving 22 bases between them.

CDR3 sequence reads: CASSDELAGGNEQFF. CDR3 DNA: TGTGCCAGCAGTGACGAACTAGCGGGGGGCAATGAGCAGTTCTTC. The chain employs TRBV6-4 and TRBJ2-1; 12 nucleotides agree with TRBD2. Trimming cost V 2 bases and J 6 bases; bases outside gene matches: 2. Germline V gene lookup returns CDR1 MRHNA and CDR2 SNTAGT. This CDR3 is built from 15 residues.

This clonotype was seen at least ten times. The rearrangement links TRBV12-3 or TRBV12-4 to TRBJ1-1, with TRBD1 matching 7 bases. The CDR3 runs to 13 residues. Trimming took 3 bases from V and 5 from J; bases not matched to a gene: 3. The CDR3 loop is CASSFDRDTEAFF. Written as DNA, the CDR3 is TGTGCCAGCAGTTTCGACAGGGATACTGAAGCTTTCTTT.

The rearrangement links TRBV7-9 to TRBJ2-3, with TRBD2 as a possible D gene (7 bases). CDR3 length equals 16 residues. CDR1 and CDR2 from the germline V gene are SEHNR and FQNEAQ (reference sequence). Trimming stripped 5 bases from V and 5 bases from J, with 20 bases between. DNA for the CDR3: TGTGCCAGCAGCCCGACGGGGGGCGAGGGACGAGATACGCAGTATTTT. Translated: CASSPTGGEGRDTQYF.

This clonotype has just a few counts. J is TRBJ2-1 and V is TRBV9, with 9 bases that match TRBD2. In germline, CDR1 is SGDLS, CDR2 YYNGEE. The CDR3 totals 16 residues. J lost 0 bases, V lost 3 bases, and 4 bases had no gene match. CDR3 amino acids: CASSAYSGSSYNEQFF. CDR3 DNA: TGTGCCAGCAGCGCGTATAGCGGGAGCTCCTACAATGAGCAGTTCTTC.

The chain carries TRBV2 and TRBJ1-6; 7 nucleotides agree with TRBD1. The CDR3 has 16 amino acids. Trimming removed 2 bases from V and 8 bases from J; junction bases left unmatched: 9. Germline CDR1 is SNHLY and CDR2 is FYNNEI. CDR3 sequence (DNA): TGTGCCAGCAGTGAAAGCGGGACAGACGGGGATTCACCCCTCCACTTT. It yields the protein CASSESGTDGDSPLHF.

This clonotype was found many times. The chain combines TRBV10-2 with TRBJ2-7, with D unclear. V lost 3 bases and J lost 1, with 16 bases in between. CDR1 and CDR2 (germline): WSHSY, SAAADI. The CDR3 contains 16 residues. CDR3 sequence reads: CASSDQIARYSYEQYF. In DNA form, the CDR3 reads TGCGCCAGCAGTGACCAGATAGCCCGATATTCCTACGAGCAGTACTTC.

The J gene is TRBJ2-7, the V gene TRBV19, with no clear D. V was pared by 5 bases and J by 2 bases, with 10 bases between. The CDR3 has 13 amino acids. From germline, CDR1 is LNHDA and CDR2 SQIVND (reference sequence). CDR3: CASSLGPTYEQYF. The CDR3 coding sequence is TGTGCCAGTAGTTTAGGGCCGACCTACGAGCAGTACTTC.

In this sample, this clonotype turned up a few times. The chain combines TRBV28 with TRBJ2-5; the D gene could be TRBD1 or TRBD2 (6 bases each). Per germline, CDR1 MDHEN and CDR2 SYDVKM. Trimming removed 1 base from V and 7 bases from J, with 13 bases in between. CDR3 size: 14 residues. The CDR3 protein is CASSLYLGGGTQYF. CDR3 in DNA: TGTGCCAGCAGTTTATACCTAGGGGGAGGGACCCAGTACTTC.

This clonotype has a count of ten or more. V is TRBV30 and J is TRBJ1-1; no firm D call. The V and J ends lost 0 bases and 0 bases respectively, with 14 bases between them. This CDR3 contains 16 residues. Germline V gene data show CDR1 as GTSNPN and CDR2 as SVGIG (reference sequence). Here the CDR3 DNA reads TGTGCCTGGAGTGTACCTCCCCCACAGCTGAACACTGAAGCTTTCTTT. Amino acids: CAWSVPPPQLNTEAFF.

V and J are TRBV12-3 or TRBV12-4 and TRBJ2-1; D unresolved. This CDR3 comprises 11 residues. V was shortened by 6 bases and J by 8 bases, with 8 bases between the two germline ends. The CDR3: CASSSTHEQFF. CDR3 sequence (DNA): TGTGCCAGCAGCTCCACGCATGAGCAGTTCTTC.

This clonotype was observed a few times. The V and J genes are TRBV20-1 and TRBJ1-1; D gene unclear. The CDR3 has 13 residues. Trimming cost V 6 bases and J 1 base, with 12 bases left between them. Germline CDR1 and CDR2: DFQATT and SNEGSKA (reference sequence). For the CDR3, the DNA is TGCAGTGCCCCCAGGTCCACGAACACTGAAGCTTTCTTT. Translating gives CSAPRSTNTEAFF.

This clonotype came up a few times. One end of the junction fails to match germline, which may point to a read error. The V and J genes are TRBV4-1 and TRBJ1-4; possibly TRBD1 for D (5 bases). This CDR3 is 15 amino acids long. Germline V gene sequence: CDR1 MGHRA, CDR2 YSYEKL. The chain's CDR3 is CASSRLQGTDEKLFF. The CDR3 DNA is TGCGCCAGCAGCCGTCTCCAGGGAACTGATGAAAAACTGTTTTTT.

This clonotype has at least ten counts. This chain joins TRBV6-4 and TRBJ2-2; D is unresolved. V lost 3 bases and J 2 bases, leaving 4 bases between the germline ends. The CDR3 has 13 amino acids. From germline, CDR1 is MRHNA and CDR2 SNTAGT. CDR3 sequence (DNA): TGTGCCAGCAGTGAAGATAACACCGGGGAGCTGTTTTTT. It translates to CASSEDNTGELFF.

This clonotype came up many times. The CDR3 sequence: CASSLLPQGRYYNEQFF. The CDR3 DNA reads as TGCGCCAGCAGCTTACTACCCCAGGGGAGATACTACAATGAGCAGTTCTTC. This chain connects TRBV5-1 to TRBJ2-1; perhaps TRBD1 as D (6 bases). The CDR3 is 17 residues long. Trimming shortened V by 2 bases and J by 3 bases, and 18 bases separated the two germline ends. From germline, CDR1 is SGHRS and CDR2 YFSETQ.

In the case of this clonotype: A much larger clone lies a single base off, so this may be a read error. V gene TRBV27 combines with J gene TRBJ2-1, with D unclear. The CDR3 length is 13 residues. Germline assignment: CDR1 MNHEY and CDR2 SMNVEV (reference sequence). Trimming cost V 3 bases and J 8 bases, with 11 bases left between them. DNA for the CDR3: TGTGCCAGCAGTTTCCCGGGCCCGTATGAGCAGTTCTTC. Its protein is CASSFPGPYEQFF.

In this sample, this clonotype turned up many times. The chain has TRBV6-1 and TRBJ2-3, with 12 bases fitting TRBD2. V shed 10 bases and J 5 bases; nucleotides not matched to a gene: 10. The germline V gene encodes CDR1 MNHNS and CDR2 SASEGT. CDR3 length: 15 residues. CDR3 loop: CATMTSGSVGDTQYF. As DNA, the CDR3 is TGTGCCACCATGACTAGCGGGAGTGTAGGAGATACGCAGTATTTT.

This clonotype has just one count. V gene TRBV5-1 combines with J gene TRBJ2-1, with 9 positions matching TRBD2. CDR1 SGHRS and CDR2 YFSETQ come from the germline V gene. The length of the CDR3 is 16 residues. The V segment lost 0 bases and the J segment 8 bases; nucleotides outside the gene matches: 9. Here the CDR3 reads CASSLVPSGTRDEQFF. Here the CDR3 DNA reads TGCGCCAGCAGCTTGGTGCCTAGCGGGACCCGCGATGAGCAGTTCTTC.

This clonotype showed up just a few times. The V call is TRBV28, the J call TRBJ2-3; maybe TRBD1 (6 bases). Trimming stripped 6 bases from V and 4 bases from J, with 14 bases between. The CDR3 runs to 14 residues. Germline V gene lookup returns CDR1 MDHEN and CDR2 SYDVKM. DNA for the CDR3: TGTGCCAGCAGCCGATCAGGGGTCCCAGATACGCAGTATTTT. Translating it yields CASSRSGVPDTQYF.

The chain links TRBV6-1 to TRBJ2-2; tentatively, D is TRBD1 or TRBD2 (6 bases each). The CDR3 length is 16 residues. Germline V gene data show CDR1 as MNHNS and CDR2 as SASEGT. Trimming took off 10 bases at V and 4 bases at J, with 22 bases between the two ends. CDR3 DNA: TGTGCCACGAAAGGAGGGCCAGGGGACGTCACCGGGGAGCTGTTTTTT. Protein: CATKGGPGDVTGELFF.

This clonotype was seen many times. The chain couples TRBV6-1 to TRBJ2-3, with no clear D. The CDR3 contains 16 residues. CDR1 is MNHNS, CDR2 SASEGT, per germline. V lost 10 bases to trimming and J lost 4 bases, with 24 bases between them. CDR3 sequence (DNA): TGTGCCACCACCGTAAATCTTGGGAAATTCTCAGATACGCAGTATTTT. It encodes CATTVNLGKFSDTQYF.

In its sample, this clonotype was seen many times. CDR3 in amino acids: CASSDGTSGGNEQFF. DNA of the CDR3: TGTGCCAGCAGTGACGGGACTAGCGGGGGCAATGAGCAGTTCTTC. The genes are TRBV6-4 and TRBJ2-1; the match to TRBD2 covers 14 bases. Trimming took 2 bases from V and 6 from J; bases not matched to a gene: 0. Germline V CDR1 and CDR2: MRHNA, SNTAGT. This CDR3 is 15 amino acids long.

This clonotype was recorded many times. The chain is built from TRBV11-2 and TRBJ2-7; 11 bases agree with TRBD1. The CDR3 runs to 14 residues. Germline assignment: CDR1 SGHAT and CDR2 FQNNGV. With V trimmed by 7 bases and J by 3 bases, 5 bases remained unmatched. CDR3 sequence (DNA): TGTGCCAGCACGGAGGACAGGGGGCACTACGAGCAGTACTTC. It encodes CASTEDRGHYEQYF.

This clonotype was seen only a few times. CDR3 protein: CASGQGAYEQYF. The CDR3 nucleotides read TGTGCCAGCGGCCAGGGGGCCTACGAGCAGTACTTC. This chain uses TRBV28 with TRBJ2-7; 7 positions match TRBD1. CDR3 size: 12 residues. J gave up 2 bases and V 8 bases, and 3 bases lay outside the gene matches. CDR1 and CDR2 (germline): MDHEN, SYDVKM.

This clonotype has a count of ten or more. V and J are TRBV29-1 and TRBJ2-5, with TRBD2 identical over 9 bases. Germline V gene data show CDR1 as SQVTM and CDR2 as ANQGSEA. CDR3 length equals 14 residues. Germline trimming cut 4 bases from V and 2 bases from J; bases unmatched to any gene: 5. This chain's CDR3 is CSVGGLAGQETQYF. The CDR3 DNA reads TGCAGCGTTGGCGGGCTAGCGGGGCAAGAGACCCAGTACTTC.

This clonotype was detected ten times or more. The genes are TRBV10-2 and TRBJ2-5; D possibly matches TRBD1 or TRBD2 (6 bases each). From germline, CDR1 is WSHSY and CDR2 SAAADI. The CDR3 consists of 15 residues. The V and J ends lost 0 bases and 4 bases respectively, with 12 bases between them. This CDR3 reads CASSESRGARETQYF. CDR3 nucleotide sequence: TGCGCCAGCAGTGAGTCGAGGGGGGCGAGAGAGACCCAGTACTTC.

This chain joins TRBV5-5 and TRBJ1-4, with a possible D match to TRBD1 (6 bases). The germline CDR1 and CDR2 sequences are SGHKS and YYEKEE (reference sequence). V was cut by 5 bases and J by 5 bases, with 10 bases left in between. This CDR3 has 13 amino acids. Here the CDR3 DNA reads TGTGCCAGCAGAAAGGGGGAAAATGAAAAACTGTTTTTT. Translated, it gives CASRKGENEKLFF.

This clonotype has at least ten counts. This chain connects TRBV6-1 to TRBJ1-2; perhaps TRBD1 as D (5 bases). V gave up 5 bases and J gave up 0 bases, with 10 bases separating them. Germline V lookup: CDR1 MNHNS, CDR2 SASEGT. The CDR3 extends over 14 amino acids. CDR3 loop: CASSYRNPNYGYTF. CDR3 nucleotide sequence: TGTGCCAGCAGTTACAGGAATCCTAACTATGGCTACACCTTC.